This entry features one T cell receptor beta chain sequence. Its target is unknown. This entry belongs to a study of metastatic and nonmetastatic thyroid tumors. Overall study context: The study looked at repertoires side by side in blood and in tumor or nodule tissue from malignant and benign thyroid patients.

No treatment of any kind had been given to any patient before thyroid surgery. Study findings and constraints: Patients with malignant thyroid tumors reportedly had significantly higher TCR beta diversity than those with benign nodules, in blood and tumor.

In the original workflow: What underpinned the distant-metastasis classifier for papillary thyroid cancer was the set of CDR3 differences across clinicopathological groups. Through MiXCR, TCRdb re-clonotyped the PCR reads. The V and J calls were not made by the authors but by TCRdb's processing. The sample has under 7,500 clones; around 30% are singletons. Trimming shortened V by 2 bases and J by 4 bases, and 6 bases separated the two germline ends. Germline-derived CDR1 and CDR2 are SGHRS and YFSETQ. The CDR3 has 12 residues. The J gene is TRBJ2-5, the V gene TRBV5-1, with D unclear. The TCR originated in a female donor with papillary thyroid cancer or a benign thyroid nodule (not recorded which). Some clones in this sample may be carry-over from other donors' samples. The sequenced sample consisted of adjacent normal tissue. CDR3: CASSFRGETQYF. DNA for the CDR3: TGCGCCAGCAGCTTTCGAGGAGAGACCCAGTACTTC. The whole variable domain, remainder taken from reference TRBV5-1 and TRBJ2-5, is KAGVTQTPRYLIKTRGQQVTLSCSPISGHRSVSWYQQTPGQGLQFLFEYFSETQRNKGNFPGRFSGRQFSNSRSEMNVSTLELGDSALYLCASSFRGETQYFGPGTRLLVL.